A selection of T cell receptor beta chains follows, all from one sample in a study of regulatory T cells in long-lasting Graves disease. MiXCR was run by TCRdb on the multiplex PCR reads, yielding one entry per CDR3 protein. The sample shows about 470,000 distinct CDR3 sequences, just under 15% of them seen only once. Separately, the same data were catalogued under a study of T cells in Graves' hyperthyroidism and ophthalmopathy.

The sequenced sample was peripheral blood mononuclear cells (PBMCs), obtained at new diagnosis, from a patient treated with antithyroid drugs. The source of these receptors is a woman aged 25-40 years with Graves disease. Both conserved end residues are part of each CDR3. A D gene is named only where the DNA matches it firmly. Size is stated for part of the rows, as once, few or many counts, or as a class when the clone is expanded.

DNA	CDR3	D	V	size	J
TGCAGTGCTAGAACAGAGGGCAGACAGGGGCACACAGATACGCAGTATTTT	CSARTEGRQGHTDTQYF	TRBD1	TRBV20-1	many	TRBJ2-3
TGTGCTAGTGGAGGGCTGGGGAATGAGCAGTTCTTC	CASGGLGNEQFF	NA	TRBV12-5	NA	TRBJ2-1
TGCGCCAGCAGACTCGGGGCAGGGGCTAATGAAAAACTGTTTTTT	CASRLGAGANEKLFF	NA	TRBV5-1	few	TRBJ1-4
TGTGCCAGCAGCTTGGGAGGGACGGTCAATCAGCCCCAGCATTTT	CASSLGGTVNQPQHF	NA	TRBV5-4	many	TRBJ1-5
TGTGCCAGTAGTGACTTAGCGGAGACCCAGTACTTC	CASSDLAETQYF	NA	TRBV19	few	TRBJ2-5
TGTGCCAGCGTATCTTCCCCGAACACCGGGGAGCTGTTTTTT	CASVSSPNTGELFF	NA	TRBV11-2	NA	TRBJ2-2
TGCAGTGCTAGAGATCTGAGATCTAGCACAGATACGCAGTATTTT	CSARDLRSSTDTQYF	NA	TRBV20-1	NA	TRBJ2-3
TGTGCCAGCAGCTTCCTTTCGGGCGAGCAGTACTTC	CASSFLSGEQYF	NA	TRBV7-9	few	TRBJ2-7
TGTGCCAGCAAGTACGCGGGAGGTATCACCGGGGAGCTGTTTTTT	CASKYAGGITGELFF	TRBD2	TRBV27	many	TRBJ2-2
TGTGCCAGCAGGACCTTAGCGGACTACACCGGGGAGCTGTTTTTT	CASRTLADYTGELFF	NA	TRBV28	many	TRBJ2-2
TGTGCCAGCAGCCAATACAGGGCCGATACGCAGTATTTT	CASSQYRADTQYF	NA	TRBV6-2/TRBV6-3	few	TRBJ2-3
TGTGCCAGCACCAAGGGACTAGCGGGAGGGCCCTCGTGGGAGCAGTACTTC	CASTKGLAGGPSWEQYF	TRBD2	TRBV6-1	many	TRBJ2-7
TGTGCCAGCAGTTCGGACAGGGTAAGCAATCAGCCCCAGCATTTT	CASSSDRVSNQPQHF	TRBD1	TRBV28	many	TRBJ1-5
TGTGCCAGCAGCCAAGTGTCCGGGACAGCGACCTACGAGCAGTACTTC	CASSQVSGTATYEQYF	TRBD1	TRBV4-2	NA	TRBJ2-7
TGTGCCAGCAGCCCAGGACAGATCGAGCAGTACTTC	CASSPGQIEQYF	NA	TRBV11-1	many	TRBJ2-7
TGTGCCAGCAGACAGGGGAGCCGCTCTGGAAACACCATATATTTT	CASRQGSRSGNTIYF	TRBD1	TRBV25-1	NA	TRBJ1-3
TGTGCCAGCAGCACCAGACAGGGGAGCCGGGAAGCTTTCTTT	CASSTRQGSREAFF	TRBD1	TRBV6-2/TRBV6-3	NA	TRBJ1-1
TGCGCCAGCAGTGAGTCCGTCGTGTCAGGACCGAACACCGGGGAGCTGTTTTTT	CASSESVVSGPNTGELFF	NA	TRBV10-2	few	TRBJ2-2
TGTGCCAGCTCGGCGGGGCCGAACACCGGGGAGCTGTTTTTT	CASSAGPNTGELFF	NA	TRBV7-9	many	TRBJ2-2
TGTGCCAGTAGTATACAGCGGTCCTCCTACGAGCAGTACTTC	CASSIQRSSYEQYF	NA	TRBV19	few	TRBJ2-7
TGTGCCGCCGGACAGGGGCGAGATACGCAGTATTTT	CAAGQGRDTQYF	TRBD1	TRBV24-1	NA	TRBJ2-3
TGTGCCAGCAGCTTGAAGACTAGCGGGGAGGTCAATGAGCAGTTCTTC	CASSLKTSGEVNEQFF	TRBD2	TRBV7-3	NA	TRBJ2-1
TGTGCCAGCAGCTTGGGCGGGACAGCCCAGCCCCAGCATTTT	CASSLGGTAQPQHF	TRBD1	TRBV28	few	TRBJ1-5
TGTGCCAGCAGTTCCCAAGGGACTAGCGGGAGGGCCGGGACAGAGACCCAGTACTTC	CASSSQGTSGRAGTETQYF	TRBD2	TRBV27	many	TRBJ2-5
TGTGCCAGCAGCACTAGGGGACGTAACGGGATGGAGACCCAGTACTTC	CASSTRGRNGMETQYF	NA	TRBV11-3	few	TRBJ2-5
TGTGCCAGCAGCTTATTTCCGCAGGGTCTTACTAGCGGGATATACGAGCAGTACTTC	CASSLFPQGLTSGIYEQYF	TRBD2	TRBV7-9	NA	TRBJ2-7
TGTGCCAGCTCACCTAAGGCAGGAACAAGCAATCAGCCCCAGCATTTT	CASSPKAGTSNQPQHF	NA	TRBV18	many	TRBJ1-5
TGTGCCAGCAGCTTAGCGCTAGCGAGAGGGGATACGCAGTATTTT	CASSLALARGDTQYF	NA	TRBV7-3	many	TRBJ2-3
TGTGCCAGCAGCTTACTAGCGGGAAACCCCCCCACAGATACGCAGTATTTT	CASSLLAGNPPTDTQYF	TRBD2	TRBV7-2	few	TRBJ2-3
TGTGCCAGCAGTTTACAGGGGATCGGCACTGAAGCTTTCTTT	CASSLQGIGTEAFF	NA	TRBV12-3/TRBV12-4	NA	TRBJ1-1
TGTGCCAGCAGTACTCGGACAGGGATAAGATCACCCCTCCACTTT	CASSTRTGIRSPLHF	TRBD1	TRBV12-3/TRBV12-4	many	TRBJ1-6
TGTGCCAGCAGTTTAGAACCTCAATCCACCTACGAGCAGTACTTC	CASSLEPQSTYEQYF	NA	TRBV12-3/TRBV12-4	few	TRBJ2-7
TGTGCCAGCAGTGAAGCATACGGACAGTTGAATGAAAAACTGTTTTTT	CASSEAYGQLNEKLFF	NA	TRBV2	many	TRBJ1-4